This is a list of T cell receptor beta chains from one sample in a study of cytomegalovirus exposure and HLA in healthy donors. Sequencing was performed with immunoSEQ multiplex PCR; in TCRdb, only in-frame clones are kept and a portion is missing. The table has roughly 130,000 clones, 89% seen once. Sequencing was done on a sample of PBMCs. The origin of the receptors is a man aged 30 to 45 in good health and CMV-seronegative. Each CDR3 is given with its conserved first and last residue. The order of the fields is J gene, V gene, clone size, D gene, CDR3 DNA, CDR3 protein. D genes are given only for firm matches. A row's size may be missing; if present it is once, few, many or a size class.

TRBJ2-2,TRBV27,-,-,TGTGCCAGCAGTTTAGGGTCCGGGACCGGGGAGCTGTTTTTT,CASSLGSGTGELFF
TRBJ1-4,TRBV6-6,-,-,TGTGCCAGCAGCAAGGACAGAAGGTCTGAAAAACTGTTTTTT,CASSKDRRSEKLFF
TRBJ1-6,TRBV19,-,TRBD1,TGTGCCAGTAGCGGGACAGGGGGGTACTCACCCCTCCACTTT,CASSGTGGYSPLHF
TRBJ1-2,TRBV5-6,-,-,TGTGCCAGCAGCTTGGTTACCTGGGCCATCTCTAACTATGGCTACACCTTC,CASSLVTWAISNYGYTF
TRBJ2-1,TRBV27,-,TRBD2,TGTGCCAGCAGTTTAGGGCTAGCGGGGCACAATGAGCAGTTCTTC,CASSLGLAGHNEQFF
TRBJ1-2,TRBV6-1,-,-,TGTGCCAGCATCCAGAGAGGGATCGGCTACACCTTC,CASIQRGIGYTF
TRBJ2-1,TRBV7-9,-,TRBD1,TGTGCCAGCAGCTTCCGGGACAGGGCCGGGAATGAGCAGTTCTTC,CASSFRDRAGNEQFF
TRBJ2-3,TRBV5-1,once,-,TGCGCCAGCAGCTTGGCCAGGGTGAGCACAGATACGCAGTATTTT,CASSLARVSTDTQYF
TRBJ2-1,TRBV7-8,once,-,TGTGCCAGCACCTCCGCCGCCGGGAATAACTACAATGAGCAGTTCTTC,CASTSAAGNNYNEQFF
TRBJ2-1,TRBV11-1,-,TRBD2,TGTGCCAGCAGCTTAGGGACTAGCGGGACGCGAGAGCAGTTCTTC,CASSLGTSGTREQFF
TRBJ2-7,TRBV5-6,-,-,TGTGCCAGCAGAGGCAGGGCAACATACGAGCAGTACTTC,CASRGRATYEQYF
TRBJ2-3,TRBV14,-,-,TGTGCCAGCAGCCGACTGGTGGAAGATACGCAGTATTTT,CASSRLVEDTQYF
TRBJ1-1,TRBV7-3,-,TRBD1,TGTGCCAGCAGCTCGGGACAGCCGAACACTGAAGCTTTCTTT,CASSSGQPNTEAFF
TRBJ1-5,TRBV2,-,-,TGTGCCAGCAGTGACAGGTCTCAGCCCCAGCATTTT,CASSDRSQPQHF
TRBJ2-5,TRBV2,once,-,TGTGCCAGCGGGGGGACAGTCCAAGAGACCCAGTACTTC,CASGGTVQETQYF
TRBJ2-1,TRBV28,-,TRBD2,TGTGCCAGTATTAGCGGGGGGGCTTCTAATGAGCAGTTCTTC,CASISGGASNEQFF
TRBJ2-1,TRBV4-3,-,TRBD2,TGCGCCAGCAGCCAAGATTCCGCGGGGGTTTACAATGAGCAGTTCTTC,CASSQDSAGVYNEQFF
TRBJ2-5,TRBV19,-,-,TGTGCCAGTAGTATGGCGAGGGCAGCAGGAGAGACCCAGTACTTC,CASSMARAAGETQYF